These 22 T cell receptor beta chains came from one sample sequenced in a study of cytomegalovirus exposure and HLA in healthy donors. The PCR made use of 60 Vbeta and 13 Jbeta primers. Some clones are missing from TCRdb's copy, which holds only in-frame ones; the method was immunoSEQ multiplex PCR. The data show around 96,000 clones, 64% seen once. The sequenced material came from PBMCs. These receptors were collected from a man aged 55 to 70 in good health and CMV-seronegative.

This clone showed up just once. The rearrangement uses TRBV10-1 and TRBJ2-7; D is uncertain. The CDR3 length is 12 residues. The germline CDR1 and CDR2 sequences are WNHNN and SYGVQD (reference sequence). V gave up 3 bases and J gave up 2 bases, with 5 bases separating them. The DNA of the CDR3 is TGCGCCAGCAGTGACAGCGCCTACGAGCAGTACTTC. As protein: CASSDSAYEQYF.

CDR3: CASSSRNSYEQYF. CDR3 in DNA: TGTGCCAGCAGCTCTCGTAATTCCTACGAGCAGTACTTC. The V gene is TRBV2, the J gene TRBJ2-7; D is undetermined. Germline lookup yields CDR1 SNHLY and CDR2 FYNNEI. V dropped 6 bases and J dropped 1 base, with 10 bases sitting between them. CDR3 length: 13 residues.

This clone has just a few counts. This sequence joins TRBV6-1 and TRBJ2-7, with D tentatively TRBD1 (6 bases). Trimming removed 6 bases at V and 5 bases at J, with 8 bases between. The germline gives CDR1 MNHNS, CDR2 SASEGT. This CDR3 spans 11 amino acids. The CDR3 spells CASRDSHEQYF. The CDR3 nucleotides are TGTGCCAGCAGGGACAGCCACGAGCAGTACTTC.

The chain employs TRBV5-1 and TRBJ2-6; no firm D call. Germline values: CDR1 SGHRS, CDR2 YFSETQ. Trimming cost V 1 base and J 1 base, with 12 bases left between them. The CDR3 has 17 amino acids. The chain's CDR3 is CASSLTPSASGANVLTF. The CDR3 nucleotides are TGCGCCAGCAGCTTGACCCCTAGTGCTTCTGGGGCCAACGTCCTGACTTTC.

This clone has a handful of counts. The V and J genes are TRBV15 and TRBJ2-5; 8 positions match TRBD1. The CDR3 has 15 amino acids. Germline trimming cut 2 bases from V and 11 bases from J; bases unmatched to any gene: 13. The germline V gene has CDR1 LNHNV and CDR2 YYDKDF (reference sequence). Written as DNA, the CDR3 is TGTGCCACCAGCAGAAAGACAGGGGCCGTAGGGGAGCAGTACTTC. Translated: CATSRKTGAVGEQYF.

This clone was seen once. The CDR3 region is CASRSSLLEDTQYF. The CDR3 DNA reads TGCGCCAGCAGAAGTTCGTTACTTGAAGATACGCAGTATTTT. This sequence joins TRBV10-2 and TRBJ2-3; unclear D gene. The germline gives CDR1 WSHSY, CDR2 SAAADI. Deletions cut 6 bases from V and 5 bases from J, with 15 bases between. The CDR3 is 14 amino acids.

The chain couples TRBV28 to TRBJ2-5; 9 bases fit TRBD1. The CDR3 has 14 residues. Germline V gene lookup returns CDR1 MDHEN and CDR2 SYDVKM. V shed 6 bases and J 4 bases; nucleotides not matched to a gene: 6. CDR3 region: CASRKGQGGETQYF. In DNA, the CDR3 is TGTGCCAGCAGGAAGGGACAGGGTGGAGAGACCCAGTACTTC.

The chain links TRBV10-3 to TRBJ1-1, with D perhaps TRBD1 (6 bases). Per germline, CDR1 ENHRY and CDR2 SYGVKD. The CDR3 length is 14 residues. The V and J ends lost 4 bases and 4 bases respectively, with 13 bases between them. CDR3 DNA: TGTGCCATCAGTGTAGGGGGAAGGGGCACTGAAGCTTTCTTT. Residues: CAISVGGRGTEAFF.

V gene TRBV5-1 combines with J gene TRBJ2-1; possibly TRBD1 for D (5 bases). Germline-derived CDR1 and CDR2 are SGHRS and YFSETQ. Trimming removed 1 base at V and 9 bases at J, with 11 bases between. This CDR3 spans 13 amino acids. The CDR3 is CASSLQGRREQFF. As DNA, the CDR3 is TGCGCCAGCAGCTTGCAGGGAAGACGTGAGCAGTTCTTC.

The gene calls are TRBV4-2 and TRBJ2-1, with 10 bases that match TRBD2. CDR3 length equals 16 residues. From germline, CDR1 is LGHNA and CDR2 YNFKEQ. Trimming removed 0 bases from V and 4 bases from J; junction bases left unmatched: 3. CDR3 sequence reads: CASSQDGTSAYNEQFF. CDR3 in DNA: TGTGCCAGCAGCCAAGATGGGACTAGCGCTTACAATGAGCAGTTCTTC.

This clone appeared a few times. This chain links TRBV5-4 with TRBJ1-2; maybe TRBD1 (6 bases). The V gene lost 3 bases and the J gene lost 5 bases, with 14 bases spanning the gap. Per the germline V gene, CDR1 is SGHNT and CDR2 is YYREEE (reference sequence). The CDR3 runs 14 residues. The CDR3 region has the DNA TGTGCCAGCAGCTCAGGGGCAAATATTTATGGCTACACCTTC. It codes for CASSSGANIYGYTF.

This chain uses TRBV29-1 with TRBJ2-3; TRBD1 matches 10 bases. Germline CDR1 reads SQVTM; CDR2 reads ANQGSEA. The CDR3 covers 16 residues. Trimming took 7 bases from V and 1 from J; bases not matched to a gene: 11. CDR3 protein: CSGGQGWGMGTDTQYF. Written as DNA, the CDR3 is TGCAGCGGGGGACAGGGGTGGGGTATGGGCACAGATACGCAGTATTTT.

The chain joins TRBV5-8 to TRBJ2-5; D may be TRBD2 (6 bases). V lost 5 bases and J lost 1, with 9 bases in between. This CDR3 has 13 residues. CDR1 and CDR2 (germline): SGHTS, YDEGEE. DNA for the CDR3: TGTGCCAGCAGACGGGACTTCCAAGAGACCCAGTACTTC. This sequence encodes CASRRDFQETQYF.

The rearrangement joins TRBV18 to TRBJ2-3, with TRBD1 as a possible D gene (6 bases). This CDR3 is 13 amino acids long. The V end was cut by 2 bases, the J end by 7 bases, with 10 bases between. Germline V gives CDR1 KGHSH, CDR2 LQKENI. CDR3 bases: TGTGCCAGCTCACCAGCAGGGGCCTATACGCAGTATTTT. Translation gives CASSPAGAYTQYF.

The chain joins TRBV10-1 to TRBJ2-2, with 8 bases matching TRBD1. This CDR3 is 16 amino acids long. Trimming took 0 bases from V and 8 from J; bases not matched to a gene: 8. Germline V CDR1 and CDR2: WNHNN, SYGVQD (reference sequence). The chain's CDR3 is CASSESGQATMGELFF. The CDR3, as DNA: TGCGCCAGCAGTGAGTCGGGACAGGCAACTATGGGGGAGCTGTTTTTT.

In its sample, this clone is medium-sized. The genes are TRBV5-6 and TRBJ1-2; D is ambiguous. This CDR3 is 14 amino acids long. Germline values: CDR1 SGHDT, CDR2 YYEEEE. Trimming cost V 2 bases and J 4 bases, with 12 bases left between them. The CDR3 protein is CASSLEIQRYGYTF. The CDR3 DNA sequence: TGTGCCAGCAGCTTAGAGATCCAACGCTATGGCTACACCTTC.

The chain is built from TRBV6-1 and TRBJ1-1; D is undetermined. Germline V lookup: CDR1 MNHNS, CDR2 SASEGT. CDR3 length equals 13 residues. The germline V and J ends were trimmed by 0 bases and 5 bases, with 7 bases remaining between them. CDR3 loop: CASSEARGTEAFF. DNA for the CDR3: TGTGCCAGCAGTGAAGCGCGAGGTACTGAAGCTTTCTTT.

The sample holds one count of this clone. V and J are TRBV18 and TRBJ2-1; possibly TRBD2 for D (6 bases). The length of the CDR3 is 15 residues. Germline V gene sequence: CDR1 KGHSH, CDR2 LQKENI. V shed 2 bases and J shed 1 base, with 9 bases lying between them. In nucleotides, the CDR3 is TGTGCCAGCTCACCATACGGGGGATCCTACAATGAGCAGTTCTTC. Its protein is CASSPYGGSYNEQFF.

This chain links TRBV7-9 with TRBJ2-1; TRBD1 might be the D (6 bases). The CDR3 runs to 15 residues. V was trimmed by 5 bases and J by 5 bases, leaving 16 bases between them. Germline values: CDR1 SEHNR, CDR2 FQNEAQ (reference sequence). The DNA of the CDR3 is TGTGCCAGCAGCCGACAGGCCCCCCGGGACAATGAGCAGTTCTTC. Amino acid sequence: CASSRQAPRDNEQFF.

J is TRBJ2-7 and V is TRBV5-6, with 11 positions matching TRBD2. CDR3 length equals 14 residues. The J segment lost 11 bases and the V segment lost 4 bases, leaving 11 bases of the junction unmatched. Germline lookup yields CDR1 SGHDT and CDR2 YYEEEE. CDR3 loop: CASSQKPGLAEKYF. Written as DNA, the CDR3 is TGTGCCAGCAGCCAGAAACCGGGACTAGCGGAAAAGTACTTC.

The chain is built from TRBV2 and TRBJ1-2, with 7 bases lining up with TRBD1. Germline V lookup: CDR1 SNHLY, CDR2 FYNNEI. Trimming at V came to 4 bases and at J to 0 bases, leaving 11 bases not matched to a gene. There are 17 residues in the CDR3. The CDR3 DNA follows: TGTGCCAGCAGTGTTTTATTAAGGGGACAGCCTAACTATGGCTACACCTTC. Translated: CASSVLLRGQPNYGYTF.

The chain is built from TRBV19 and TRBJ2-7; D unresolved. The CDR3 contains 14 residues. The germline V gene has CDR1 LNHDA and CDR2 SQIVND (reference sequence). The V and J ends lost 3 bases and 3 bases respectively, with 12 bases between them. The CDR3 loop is CASSITVEIYEQYF. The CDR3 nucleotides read TGTGCCAGTAGTATCACAGTTGAGATCTACGAGCAGTACTTC.